The 27 T cell receptor beta chains below all came from one sample that was sequenced in a study of Graves' ophthalmopathy and Graves' hyperthyroidism. Scientists amplified the TCR beta CDR3 regions from RNA transcripts. Second-round multiplex PCR came after first-round RT-PCR with HTBI primers. MiXCR, applied by TCRdb to the multiplex PCR reads, yields one record per CDR3 protein. Of about 160,000 distinct CDR3 sequences listed, roughly 36% are singletons. Sequenced material: peripheral blood. These receptor sequences come from a man aged 25 to 40 with Graves' ophthalmopathy.

This clonotype was observed a handful of times. The rearrangement joins TRBV20-1 to TRBJ2-7, with 8 nucleotides matching TRBD1. This CDR3 spans 15 amino acids. CDR1 and CDR2 from the germline V gene are DFQATT and SNEGSKA (reference sequence). V was pared by 3 bases and J by 4 bases, with 11 bases of the junction left unmatched. The DNA for the CDR3 is TGCAGTGCTAGGCCGCGGCAGGGGGCTTCTTACGAGCAGTACTTC. Translating gives CSARPRQGASYEQYF.

Turning to this clonotype: The junction shows a germline mismatch at one end, possibly a read error. V gene TRBV6-4 combines with J gene TRBJ1-6; TRBD1 matches at 7 bases. Germline CDR1 and CDR2: MRHNA and SNTAGT. This CDR3 region has 20 residues. In DNA, the CDR3 is TGTGCCAGCAGTGACCCTAGACAGGGACGGAGGAGGAGAGGTAATCCACCCCTCCACTTT. Translated: CASSDPRQGRRRRGNPPLHF.

This clonotype was detected many times. The chain links TRBV6-2 or TRBV6-3 to TRBJ1-1, with a possible D match to TRBD1 (6 bases). The germline V gene encodes CDR1 MNHEY and CDR2 SVGEGT. The length of the CDR3 is 14 residues. Trimming removed 6 bases at V and 2 bases at J, with 13 bases between. CDR3 residues: CASRAGHFNTEAFF. The DNA for the CDR3 is TGTGCCAGCAGAGCGGGACATTTCAACACTGAAGCTTTCTTT.

Ten or more counts support this clonotype. This rearrangement joins TRBV11-2 to TRBJ2-7; D possibly corresponds to TRBD2 (6 bases). The CDR3 is 12 residues long. Per germline, CDR1 SGHAT and CDR2 FQNNGV. The chain's CDR3 is CTSGLGGDEQYF. CDR3 nucleotide sequence: TGTACGTCGGGACTCGGAGGCGACGAGCAGTACTTC.

In DNA form, the CDR3 reads TGTGCCAGCAGCTCCTACGGACAGCCCCAACCCAACACTGAAGCTTTCTTT. This encodes CASSSYGQPQPNTEAFF. This chain joins TRBV7-3 and TRBJ1-1; D may be TRBD1 (6 bases). From germline, CDR1 is SGHTA and CDR2 FQGTGA. The CDR3 totals 17 residues. V lost 4 bases and J lost 2, with 20 bases in between. The full variable domain, rest sourced from reference TRBV7-3 and TRBJ1-1, is GAGVSQTPSNKVTEKGKYVELRCDPISGHTALYWYRQSLGQGPEFLIYFQGTGAADDSGLPNDRFFAVRPEGSVSTLKIQRTERGDSAVYLCASSSYGQPQPNTEAFFGQGTRLTVV.

V gene TRBV27 combines with J gene TRBJ1-6, with 9 nucleotides matching TRBD1. V lost 6 bases to trimming and J lost 5 bases; unmatched junction nucleotides: 8. The CDR3 length is 16 residues. Germline values: CDR1 MNHEY, CDR2 SMNVEV (reference sequence). This chain's CDR3 is CASRLQGASNNSPLHF. The CDR3 DNA reads TGTGCCAGCAGGTTACAGGGGGCTTCGAATAATTCACCCCTCCACTTT.

This clonotype appeared many times. The genes are TRBV28 and TRBJ1-1; D is uncertain. Trimming took off 10 bases at V and 3 bases at J, with 24 bases between the two ends. Germline CDR1 and CDR2: MDHEN and SYDVKM. The CDR3 totals 16 residues. The CDR3 sequence is CATSRWSDPWDTEAFF. CDR3 DNA: TGTGCCACCTCCCGGTGGAGTGATCCCTGGGACACTGAAGCTTTCTTT.

This clonotype was counted many times. The chain links TRBV29-1 to TRBJ1-2, with D possibly matching TRBD1 (5 bases). Trimming pared 7 bases from V and 4 bases from J, leaving 10 bases between. The CDR3 covers 11 residues. Germline CDR1 SQVTM, CDR2 ANQGSEA. The CDR3 here is CSGGRIYGYTF. CDR3 in DNA: TGCAGCGGGGGACGGATCTATGGCTACACCTTC.

This clonotype was observed at least ten times. The chain carries TRBV30 and TRBJ1-6; 12 nucleotides line up with TRBD1. V was clipped by 3 bases and J by 4 bases; unmatched bases: 7. This CDR3 contains 17 residues. Germline V gene sequence: CDR1 GTSNPN, CDR2 SVGIG (reference sequence). This chain's CDR3 is CAWSAGTGGAYNSPLHF. The CDR3 DNA sequence: TGTGCCTGGAGCGCCGGGACAGGGGGCGCGTATAATTCACCCCTCCACTTT. Full variable domain (missing parts from reference TRBV30 and TRBJ1-6): SQTIHQWPATLVQPVGSPLSLECTVEGTSNPNLYWYRQAAGRGLQLLFYSVGIGQISSEVPQNLSASRPQDRQFILSSKKLLLSDSGFYLCAWSAGTGGAYNSPLHFGNGTRLTVT.

This sequence joins TRBV12-3 or TRBV12-4 and TRBJ2-5; 14 nucleotides agree with TRBD2. This CDR3 comprises 20 residues. J gave up 1 base and V 3 bases, and 13 bases lay outside the gene matches. In nucleotides, the CDR3 is TGTGCCAGCAGTTTCAGGACGGGACTAGCGGGAGATAGAAGCCAAGAGACCCAGTACTTC. Translated: CASSFRTGLAGDRSQETQYF.

CDR3 coding DNA: TGTGCCAGCAGTAACGGACTCCGGGTGGAGACCCAGTACTTC. This codes for CASSNGLRVETQYF. The gene calls are TRBV28 and TRBJ2-5, with a weak D call TRBD2 (5 bases). Between the trimmed V and J ends, which lost 5 bases and 5 bases, there was a span of 15 bases. Germline assignment: CDR1 MDHEN and CDR2 SYDVKM. The CDR3 spans 14 residues.

This clonotype was seen more than once but under ten times. The chain is built from TRBV28 and TRBJ2-7, with TRBD1 identical over 7 bases. V lost 4 bases and J lost 1; bases outside the gene matches: 10. The CDR3 sequence is 16 residues long. In germline, CDR1 is MDHEN, CDR2 SYDVKM. The CDR3 nucleotides are TGTGCCAGCAGTTCGGCCGGGACAGTGACTTCCTACGAGCAGTACTTC. It translates to CASSSAGTVTSYEQYF.

This rearrangement joins TRBV6-1 to TRBJ2-7, with TRBD2 identical over 13 bases. Germline V CDR1 and CDR2: MNHNS, SASEGT. The CDR3 is made up of 14 amino acids. J was trimmed by 3 bases and V by 11 bases; bases with no gene match: 7. CDR3 in DNA: TGTGCCTGGAGCGGACTAGCGGGGGTCTACGAGCAGTACTTC. Translation: CAWSGLAGVYEQYF.

This clonotype was detected a few times. V and J are TRBV6-5 and TRBJ1-2; D call uncertain. Trimming removed 4 bases at V and 0 bases at J, with 15 bases between. CDR1 is MNHEY and CDR2 is SVGAGI in the germline V gene. This CDR3 contains 16 residues. CDR3 sequence reads: CASSLVGASSNYGYTF. The CDR3 DNA reads TGTGCCAGCAGTTTGGTGGGCGCCTCTTCTAACTATGGCTACACCTTC.

The table lists this clonotype with many counts. This rearrangement joins TRBV20-1 to TRBJ2-2; D is unclear. The germline CDR1 and CDR2 sequences are DFQATT and SNEGSKA (reference sequence). The V gene lost 3 bases and the J gene lost 7 bases, with 12 bases spanning the gap. The CDR3 runs to 13 residues. CDR3 loop: CSASSIDGGELFF. DNA of the CDR3: TGCAGTGCTAGCAGTATTGACGGCGGGGAGCTGTTTTTT.

The chain combines TRBV7-2 with TRBJ2-5; the D is unclear. The V end lost 2 bases, the J end lost 4 bases, and 11 bases lay between the germline ends. Germline CDR1 is SGHTA and CDR2 is FQGNSA. The CDR3 contains 14 residues. The CDR3 here is CASSLTPFGETQYF. The CDR3 DNA is TGTGCCAGCAGCTTAACCCCCTTCGGAGAGACCCAGTACTTC.

There are many counts of this clonotype. The genes are TRBV6-5 and TRBJ1-2; 9 nucleotides line up with TRBD1. CDR3 length: 13 amino acids. The germline gives CDR1 MNHEY, CDR2 SVGAGI. With V trimmed by 4 bases and J by 6 bases, 3 bases remained unmatched. CDR3 amino acids: CASSSTGGNGYTF. Written as DNA, the CDR3 is TGTGCCAGCAGTTCGACAGGGGGAAATGGCTACACCTTC.

This chain connects TRBV6-5 to TRBJ1-1; D perhaps matches TRBD1 (6 bases). Germline values: CDR1 MNHEY, CDR2 SVGAGI. This CDR3 has 15 residues. Trimming removed 4 bases from V and 6 bases from J, with 18 bases in between. CDR3 sequence (DNA): TGTGCCAGCAGTTGGGATATAGGGGGGCGGGCTGAAGCTTTCTTT. Translated: CASSWDIGGRAEAFF.

The genes are TRBV28 and TRBJ1-5, with TRBD1 as a possible D gene (6 bases). V lost 3 bases and J lost 5, with 14 bases in between. Germline lookup yields CDR1 MDHEN and CDR2 SYDVKM. The CDR3 contains 15 residues. This CDR3 is CASSFWEGDHQPQHF. CDR3 DNA sequence: TGTGCCAGCAGTTTTTGGGAGGGGGATCATCAGCCCCAGCATTTT.

The V call is TRBV15, the J call TRBJ1-1; TRBD1 agrees at 7 bases. The CDR3 spans 15 residues. Germline lookup yields CDR1 LNHNV and CDR2 YYDKDF (reference sequence). Trimming took 0 bases from V and 1 from J; bases not matched to a gene: 2. CDR3 loop: CATSREKGANTEAFF. The DNA for the CDR3 is TGTGCCACCAGCAGAGAGAAGGGGGCGAACACTGAAGCTTTCTTT.

There are many counts of this clonotype. The rearrangement uses TRBV27 and TRBJ2-7; D is possibly TRBD2 (5 bases). Trimming removed 7 bases at V and 0 bases at J, with 13 bases between. This CDR3 is built from 14 residues. Germline V gene data show CDR1 as MNHEY and CDR2 as SMNVEV (reference sequence). The CDR3 DNA reads as TGTGCCAGCAATATTAGGAGGTACTCCTACGAGCAGTACTTC. Amino acids: CASNIRRYSYEQYF.

The chain uses TRBV6-1 and TRBJ1-2; 8 bases are a match to TRBD1. The CDR3 totals 17 residues. J lost 4 bases, V lost 1 base, and 11 bases had no gene match. CDR1 and CDR2 from the germline V gene are MNHNS and SASEGT. The CDR3 sequence is CASSEVHYRDRPYGYTF. DNA of the CDR3: TGTGCCAGCAGTGAAGTCCATTACCGGGACAGGCCCTATGGCTACACCTTC.

This clonotype was observed many times. The chain links TRBV18 to TRBJ1-1; D is unresolved. CDR3 length: 16 amino acids. CDR1 is KGHSH, CDR2 LQKENI, per germline. Trimming stripped 0 bases from V and 4 bases from J, with 15 bases between. The CDR3 here is CASSPPGRKFGTEAFF. The CDR3 DNA is TGTGCCAGCTCACCACCGGGTAGGAAGTTTGGCACTGAAGCTTTCTTT.

The CDR3 DNA sequence: TGTGCCAGCAGCTCACAGGGACGCGAGCAGTACTTC. Its translation: CASSSQGREQYF. The chain uses TRBV13 and TRBJ2-7; D might be TRBD1 (6 bases). The V end was cut by 4 bases, the J end by 6 bases, with 10 bases between. CDR1 and CDR2 from the germline V gene are PRHDT and FYEKMQ (reference sequence). The CDR3 loop spans 12 amino acids.

This clonotype was seen only once. The V call is TRBV11-2, the J call TRBJ1-2; D not certain. CDR1 and CDR2 (germline): SGHAT, FQNNGV. This CDR3 has 13 amino acids. The V end lost 1 base, the J end lost 6 bases, and 9 bases lay between the germline ends. CDR3 sequence (DNA): TGTGCCAGCAGCTTAGGGGCCCATAATGGCTACACCTTC. The encoded protein is CASSLGAHNGYTF. Full variable domain (remainder filled in from reference TRBV11-2 and TRBJ1-2): EAGVAQSPRYKIIEKRQSVAFWCNPISGHATLYWYQQILGQGPKLLIQFQNNGVVDDSQLPKDRFSAERLKGVDSTLKIQPAKLEDSAVYLCASSLGAHNGYTFGSGTRLTVV.

The V call is TRBV12-3 or TRBV12-4, the J call TRBJ1-1, with D possibly TRBD1 on 6 matching bases. The V end was cut by 6 bases, the J end by 4 bases, with 18 bases between. The CDR3 sequence is 15 residues long. This CDR3 reads CASSTPTGRSTEAFF. CDR3 DNA sequence: TGTGCCAGCAGCACCCCCACAGGGCGGTCCACTGAAGCTTTCTTT.

This clonotype occurred many times. The chain recombines TRBV12-3 or TRBV12-4 with TRBJ1-1, with a weak D call TRBD1 (5 bases). The ends were cut back, 3 bases at V and 11 bases at J, with 19 bases in the middle. This CDR3 has 14 amino acids. CDR3 nucleotides: TGTGCCAGCAGTTTCATCGGGGCCGCCGCGGGGGCTTTCTTT. It specifies CASSFIGAAAGAFF.